The 21 T cell receptor beta chains below all came from one sample that was sequenced in a study of T-cell reconstitution after alpha-beta-depleted transplantation in children. A TCRbeta library incorporating unique molecular identifiers was prepared. Each CDR3 protein gets one entry after TCRdb re-called the PCR reads with MiXCR. Of roughly 670,000 distinct CDR3 sequences detected, around 13% appear once; the ten largest clones hold around 0.79%. The sample was PBMCs, taken before TCRalphabeta/CD19-depleted stem cell transplant. The receptor set was obtained from a girl aged 2 to 10 with congenital amegakaryocytic thrombocytopenia, due to receive a stem cell transplant.

This chain links TRBV7-9 with TRBJ1-2; tentative D call: TRBD1 (5 bases). The germline V and J ends were trimmed by 5 bases and 4 bases, with 14 bases remaining between them. Per germline, CDR1 SEHNR and CDR2 FQNEAQ (reference sequence). The CDR3 has 14 amino acids. CDR3 DNA: TGTGCCAGCAGCATCGGGGCGCTCCCCTATGGCTACACCTTC. Translating gives CASSIGALPYGYTF. The whole variable domain, remainder taken from reference TRBV7-9 and TRBJ1-2, is DTGVSQNPRHKITKRGQNVTFRCDPISEHNRLYWYRQTLGQGPEFLTYFQNEAQLEKSRLLSDRFSAERPKGSFSTLEIQRTEQGDSAMYLCASSIGALPYGYTFGSGTRLTVV.

The chain recombines TRBV7-9 with TRBJ2-3, with D hard to call. Germline CDR1 is SEHNR and CDR2 is FQNEAQ (reference sequence). This CDR3 spans 13 amino acids. Trimming stripped 5 bases from V and 4 bases from J, with 10 bases between. The CDR3 DNA reads as TGTGCCAGCAGCAAATACGACCCAGATACGCAGTATTTT. Encoded protein: CASSKYDPDTQYF.

In this sample, this clonotype turned up many times. V gene TRBV4-2 combines with J gene TRBJ1-4, with D perhaps TRBD1 (6 bases). CDR3 size: 17 residues. V was shortened by 0 bases and J by 0 bases, with 11 bases between the two germline ends. Germline-derived CDR1 and CDR2 are LGHNA and YNFKEQ. The CDR3 loop is CASSQDPRDTTNEKLFF. In DNA, the CDR3 is TGTGCCAGCAGCCAAGATCCCAGGGACACAACTAATGAAAAACTGTTTTTT.

V usage is TRBV5-1 and J usage is TRBJ2-5; D is unclear. Looked up from germline, CDR1 is SGHRS and CDR2 is YFSETQ. The CDR3 is made up of 13 amino acids. V dropped 3 bases and J dropped 2 bases, with 8 bases sitting between them. CDR3 nucleotide sequence: TGCGCCAGCAGCTCGGACCATCAAGAGACCCAGTACTTC. The encoded protein is CASSSDHQETQYF.

This chain links TRBV10-3 with TRBJ2-1; no reliable D call. The ends were cut back, 7 bases at V and 0 bases at J, with 13 bases in the middle. The CDR3 totals 15 residues. Germline V gives CDR1 ENHRY, CDR2 SYGVKD. CDR3 residues: CAIMVTGSSYNEQFF. CDR3 nucleotide sequence: TGTGCCATCATGGTGACCGGAAGCTCCTACAATGAGCAGTTCTTC.

This clonotype has ten or more counts. The rearrangement links TRBV28 to TRBJ2-1; 11 bases agree with TRBD2. V lost 4 bases to trimming and J lost 8 bases; unmatched junction nucleotides: 10. Looked up from germline, CDR1 is MDHEN and CDR2 is SYDVKM. The CDR3 consists of 16 residues. Here the CDR3 reads CASSSPTSGSFHEQFF. For the CDR3, the DNA is TGTGCCAGCAGTTCTCCTACTAGCGGGAGTTTCCATGAGCAGTTCTTC.

The sample holds a few counts of this clonotype. The V and J genes are TRBV12-3 or TRBV12-4 and TRBJ2-4; perhaps TRBD1 as D (5 bases). CDR3 length: 14 residues. V was trimmed by 6 bases and J by 1 base, leaving 10 bases between them. The CDR3 reads CASRTDSAKNIQYF. In DNA, the CDR3 is TGTGCCAGCAGGACCGACAGTGCCAAAAACATTCAGTACTTC.

This clonotype has only a few counts. The V call is TRBV18, the J call TRBJ2-1, with D possibly TRBD2 on 6 matching bases. This CDR3 contains 15 residues. Germline V gives CDR1 KGHSH, CDR2 LQKENI. The germline V and J ends were trimmed by 6 bases and 3 bases, with 15 bases remaining between them. CDR3 region: CASSTGLQVYNEQFF. CDR3 DNA sequence: TGTGCCAGCTCTACGGGACTCCAAGTCTACAATGAGCAGTTCTTC. The variable domain in full, with the rest retrieved from reference TRBV18 and TRBJ2-1, is NAGVMQNPRHLVRRRGQEARLRCSPMKGHSHVYWYRQLPEEGLKFMVYLQKENIIDESGMPKERFSAEFPKEGPSILRIQQVVRGDSAAYFCASSTGLQVYNEQFFGPGTRLTVL.

This clonotype was seen many times. The junction and the germline gene differ at one end; a read error may be behind it. The rearrangement joins TRBV12-3 or TRBV12-4 to TRBJ1-2, with 7 bases fitting TRBD1. The CDR3 sequence is 12 residues long. CDR3 protein: CASSTKTGTVNF. The CDR3 DNA follows: TGTGCCAGCAGCACAAAAACCGGGACAGTAAACTTC.

This clonotype was seen at least ten times. The rearrangement uses TRBV12-3 or TRBV12-4 and TRBJ2-5, with D perhaps TRBD1 (5 bases). The CDR3 loop spans 14 amino acids. The V and J ends lost 5 bases and 4 bases respectively, with 14 bases between them. The CDR3 bases are TGTGCCAGCAGTAACCAGGGTCAAGGAGAGACCCAGTACTTC. It specifies CASSNQGQGETQYF.

This clonotype was seen many times. V usage is TRBV29-1 and J usage is TRBJ2-3, with 8 nucleotides matching TRBD1. From germline, CDR1 is SQVTM and CDR2 ANQGSEA. The CDR3 contains 12 residues. V trimming: 6 bases; J trimming: 4 bases; junction bases outside the gene matches: 3. This chain's CDR3 is CSVGQAADTQYF. The CDR3 DNA reads TGCAGCGTGGGACAGGCCGCAGATACGCAGTATTTT.

There are many counts of this clonotype. The rearrangement links TRBV5-1 to TRBJ2-7, with D tentatively TRBD1 or TRBD2 (5 bases each). The CDR3 has 15 amino acids. CDR1 and CDR2 (germline): SGHRS, YFSETQ. V was shortened by 2 bases and J by 0 bases, with 12 bases between the two germline ends. Written as DNA, the CDR3 is TGCGCCAGCAGCTTCAGTGGGACCCTCTCCTACGAGCAGTACTTC. It translates to CASSFSGTLSYEQYF.

This clonotype was found a few times. The chain links TRBV6-5 to TRBJ2-7, with a possible D match to TRBD2 (6 bases). V was trimmed by 0 bases and J by 3 bases, leaving 12 bases between them. Germline V lookup: CDR1 MNHEY, CDR2 SVGAGI. The CDR3 is made up of 15 amino acids. The CDR3 sequence is CASSYSTGELYEQYF. The CDR3 DNA follows: TGTGCCAGCAGTTACTCGACGGGGGAACTCTACGAGCAGTACTTC.

In this sample, this clonotype turned up many times. This chain joins TRBV5-1 and TRBJ1-2; D gene unclear. Germline CDR1 and CDR2: SGHRS and YFSETQ. The length of the CDR3 is 12 residues. Deletions cut 0 bases from V and 13 bases from J, with 13 bases between. CDR3 loop: CASSLGEPPRTF. The CDR3 DNA is TGCGCCAGCAGCTTGGGTGAGCCGCCTCGCACCTTC.

This clonotype was counted at least ten times. The V and J genes are TRBV12-3 or TRBV12-4 and TRBJ2-1; D is possibly TRBD1 (5 bases). The CDR3 covers 11 residues. V lost 7 bases, J lost 7 bases, and 8 bases lay in between. Here the CDR3 DNA reads TGTGCCAGCAAGCAGGGTAATGAGCAGTTCTTC. It encodes CASKQGNEQFF.

The chain joins TRBV7-9 to TRBJ2-1; D is unclear. Trimming left V 7 bases short and J 3 bases short, with 10 bases between. The CDR3 loop spans 13 amino acids. Looked up from germline, CDR1 is SEHNR and CDR2 is FQNEAQ (reference sequence). The CDR3 spells CASTLLGYNEQFF. The CDR3 DNA follows: TGTGCCAGCACCCTGCTCGGCTACAATGAGCAGTTCTTC. Using reference TRBV7-9 and TRBJ2-1 for the parts outside the CDR3, the full variable domain is DTGVSQNPRHKITKRGQNVTFRCDPISEHNRLYWYRQTLGQGPEFLTYFQNEAQLEKSRLLSDRFSAERPKGSFSTLEIQRTEQGDSAMYLCASTLLGYNEQFFGPGTRLTVL.

This clonotype was seen repeatedly, ten times or more. The rearrangement joins TRBV27 to TRBJ2-1; 7 positions match TRBD1. Germline CDR1 is MNHEY and CDR2 is SMNVEV (reference sequence). The length of the CDR3 is 15 residues. V shed 7 bases and J 4 bases; nucleotides not matched to a gene: 10. CDR3 sequence reads: CASTTGTVSYNEQFF. CDR3 bases: TGTGCCAGCACAACCGGGACAGTATCATACAATGAGCAGTTCTTC.

V and J are TRBV4-1 and TRBJ2-3; D not certain. V lost 4 bases and J 7 bases, leaving 12 bases between the germline ends. Germline-derived CDR1 and CDR2 are MGHRA and YSYEKL. CDR3 length: 13 residues. DNA for the CDR3: TGCGCCAGCAGCCCCCCGTGGGCCTATACGCAGTATTTT. Its translation is CASSPPWAYTQYF.

Ten or more counts support this clonotype. The genes are TRBV28 and TRBJ2-1; TRBD2 agrees at 10 bases. V shed 4 bases, J shed 5 bases, and the junction held 8 bases outside the gene matches. CDR1 is MDHEN and CDR2 is SYDVKM in the germline V gene. The length of the CDR3 is 16 residues. In DNA form, the CDR3 reads TGTGCCAGCAGTTCAAGCGGAGCGGGAGGGAACAATGAGCAGTTCTTC. Its protein product is CASSSSGAGGNNEQFF.

The sample holds many counts of this clonotype. The rearrangement joins TRBV5-1 to TRBJ2-1; D is uncertain. Germline assignment: CDR1 SGHRS and CDR2 YFSETQ. The CDR3 loop spans 13 amino acids. V was trimmed by 10 bases and J by 5 bases, leaving 16 bases between them. The DNA for the CDR3 is TGCGCCTCTTCTAGGTATTCTAACAATGAGCAGTTCTTC. It codes for CASSRYSNNEQFF.

In this sample, this clonotype turned up many times. The J gene is TRBJ2-1, the V gene TRBV29-1; D ambiguous. V was trimmed by 4 bases and J by 8 bases, leaving 12 bases between them. The CDR3 is 12 amino acids. The V gene's germline CDR1 is SQVTM and CDR2 ANQGSEA. The CDR3 DNA is TGCAGCGTTGTCCGGTACGCTGATGAGCAGTTCTTC. Its translation is CSVVRYADEQFF.